This T cell receptor beta chain was obtained from a study of blood T cell repertoires in COVID-19. This clone came up a few times. CDR1 and CDR2 from the germline V gene are MNHEY and SMNVEV (reference sequence). Trimming at V came to 4 bases and at J to 4 bases, leaving 10 bases not matched to a gene. This CDR3 comprises 16 residues. Some clones are missing from TCRdb's copy, which holds only in-frame ones; the method was immunoSEQ multiplex PCR. The data hold approximately 490,000 clones, with around 87% observed a single time. Material: PBMCs or T cells enriched from blood (not recorded which). The chain carries TRBV27 and TRBJ1-2, with TRBD1 identical over 9 bases. The sequence was obtained from a woman aged 18-30 years who had recovered from COVID-19. The CDR3 DNA reads TGTGCCAGCAGTTCGACAGGGGGGCAGCGTATCTATGGCTACACCTTC. Its protein is CASSSTGGQRIYGYTF.